The clone carrying this T cell receptor beta chain appeared a few times. The record originates from a study of T-cell memory formation after mild COVID-19. TCRdb independently ran MiXCR on the 5' RACE reads; one entry per CDR3 protein. Of about 560,000 distinct CDR3 sequences in the sample, under 20% were seen once. The CDR3 has 19 amino acids. V dropped 4 bases and J dropped 0 bases, with 20 bases sitting between them. Germline V lookup: CDR1 KGHDR, CDR2 SFDVKD. The sequence was collected from an adult woman who had mild COVID-19 (a few samples of this study predate the infection). Cell type and time point are not known. Input material: PBMCs or a T cell subset sorted from them (not recorded which). This chain uses TRBV24-1 with TRBJ2-2; D call uncertain. This CDR3 reads CATSEDRVRFATNTGELFF. The CDR3 nucleotides read TGTGCCACCAGTGAGGACCGGGTTCGGTTCGCCACGAACACCGGGGAGCTGTTTTTT.